Included here is one T cell receptor beta chain sequence, with context. As yet, its antigen is unknown. From germline, CDR1 is SGHAT and CDR2 FQNNGV. J was trimmed by 4 bases and V by 3 bases; bases with no gene match: 8. The CDR3 has 16 residues. This sample is drawn from a study of cytomegalovirus exposure and HLA in healthy donors. Study-level points and caveats: What was likely a sequencing artifact was a cluster of highly shared sequence variants. Several top significant clusters appeared, in a later analysis, to be linked to common viral pathogens.

PCR primers comprised 60 Vbeta and 13 Jbeta primers. Data came from immunoSEQ multiplex PCR; TCRdb stores just in-frame clones and leaves some out. The sample has more than 95,000 clones, roughly 80% seen once. The TCR was taken from a man aged 50 or older in good health and CMV-seropositive. The material sequenced was PBMCs. The chain couples TRBV11-2 to TRBJ2-1, with 8 bases fitting TRBD2. The CDR3 nucleotides read TGTGCCAGCAGCTTCCAACTAGCGGCTACTTACAATGAGCAGTTCTTC. Translated, it gives CASSFQLAATYNEQFF.